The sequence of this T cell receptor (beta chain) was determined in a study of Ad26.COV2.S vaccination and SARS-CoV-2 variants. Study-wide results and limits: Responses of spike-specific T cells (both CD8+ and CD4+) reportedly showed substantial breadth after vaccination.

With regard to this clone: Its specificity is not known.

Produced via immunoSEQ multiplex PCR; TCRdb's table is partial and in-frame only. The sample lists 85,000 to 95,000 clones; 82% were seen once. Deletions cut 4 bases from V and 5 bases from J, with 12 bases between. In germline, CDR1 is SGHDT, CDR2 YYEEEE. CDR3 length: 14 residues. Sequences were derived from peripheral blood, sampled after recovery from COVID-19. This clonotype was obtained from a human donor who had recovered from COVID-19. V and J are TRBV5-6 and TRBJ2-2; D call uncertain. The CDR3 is CASSLPTETGELFF. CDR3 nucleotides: TGTGCCAGCAGCCTGCCCACAGAAACCGGGGAGCTGTTTTTT.